The rows below give T cell receptor beta chains drawn from one sample of a study of blood T cell repertoires in COVID-19. Measured with immunoSEQ multiplex PCR; TCRdb has only the in-frame clones, and not every one. Of around 85,000 clones listed, roughly 89% were seen once; the top ten hold 4.3%. Sequenced sample: peripheral blood. These receptors all stem from a woman aged 80 or older with active or convalescent COVID-19. Both conserved end residues are part of each CDR3. Each record gives: J gene, clone size, D gene, V gene, CDR3 DNA, CDR3 protein. D genes are given only for firm matches. Not every row has a clone size; where given, it reads once, few, many or a size class.

j_gene: TRBJ2-7; abundance: NA; d_gene: TRBD1; v_gene: TRBV5-1; CDR3nt: TGCGCCAGCAGCTTGACCGGGACAGGGGAGCTCTACGAGCAGTACTTC; CDR3aa: CASSLTGTGELYEQYF
j_gene: TRBJ1-2; abundance: NA; d_gene: NA; v_gene: TRBV6-6; CDR3nt: TGTGCCAGCAGTGTAGACGCGTCCGGAGTGGGCTACACCTTC; CDR3aa: CASSVDASGVGYTF
j_gene: TRBJ2-1; abundance: NA; d_gene: TRBD2; v_gene: TRBV28; CDR3nt: TGTGCCAGCAGTCCTCAGCGGGAGGGCGAGCAGTTCTTC; CDR3aa: CASSPQREGEQFF
j_gene: TRBJ2-3; abundance: NA; d_gene: TRBD2; v_gene: TRBV10-3; CDR3nt: TGTGCCATCGATAGCGGGAGCACAGATACGCAGTATTTT; CDR3aa: CAIDSGSTDTQYF
j_gene: TRBJ1-1; abundance: NA; d_gene: NA; v_gene: TRBV19; CDR3nt: TGTGCCAGTAGGACTCCTAACGTGAACACTGAAGCTTTCTTT; CDR3aa: CASRTPNVNTEAFF
j_gene: TRBJ2-2; abundance: NA; d_gene: TRBD1; v_gene: TRBV11-2; CDR3nt: TGTGCCAGCAGCCGAGGGACAGGGGCCGGGGAGCTGTTTTTT; CDR3aa: CASSRGTGAGELFF
j_gene: TRBJ1-1; abundance: NA; d_gene: NA; v_gene: TRBV27; CDR3nt: TGTGCCAGCAGTTTTTGGGGCCTGACGGGCACTGAAGCTTTCTTT; CDR3aa: CASSFWGLTGTEAFF
j_gene: TRBJ2-3; abundance: NA; d_gene: NA; v_gene: TRBV11-2; CDR3nt: TGTGCCAGCTCCAGCATCCGATTCAGCGCAGATACGCAGTATTTT; CDR3aa: CASSSIRFSADTQYF
j_gene: TRBJ1-1; abundance: once; d_gene: TRBD1; v_gene: TRBV9; CDR3nt: TGTGCCAGCAGCTCAGGGGGAGGCGTCACTGAAGCTTTCTTT; CDR3aa: CASSSGGGVTEAFF
j_gene: TRBJ2-7; abundance: NA; d_gene: TRBD1; v_gene: TRBV11-2; CDR3nt: TGTGCCAGCAGCAAAGGACAGGGGGGCGACGAGCAGTACTTC; CDR3aa: CASSKGQGGDEQYF
j_gene: TRBJ1-1; abundance: NA; d_gene: TRBD1; v_gene: TRBV27; CDR3nt: TGTGCCAGCAGTCTGCTCGGGACAGGGGGCTCTGAAGCTTTCTTT; CDR3aa: CASSLLGTGGSEAFF
j_gene: TRBJ2-3; abundance: NA; d_gene: TRBD2; v_gene: TRBV27; CDR3nt: TGTGCCAGCAGTCCCCTAGCGGGAGGCCTTACAGATACGCAGTATTTT; CDR3aa: CASSPLAGGLTDTQYF
j_gene: TRBJ1-4; abundance: NA; d_gene: NA; v_gene: TRBV18; CDR3nt: TGTGCCAGCTCACCTACAGGACGCAATGAAAAACTGTTTTTT; CDR3aa: CASSPTGRNEKLFF
j_gene: TRBJ2-2; abundance: NA; d_gene: TRBD2; v_gene: TRBV9; CDR3nt: TGTGCCAGCAGCGTAGCTTCTAGCGGGAACACCGGGGAGCTGTTTTTT; CDR3aa: CASSVASSGNTGELFF
j_gene: TRBJ2-2; abundance: NA; d_gene: NA; v_gene: TRBV19; CDR3nt: TGTGCCAGCAAGCCGGGCAGGGGTGCCGGGGAGCTGTTTTTT; CDR3aa: CASKPGRGAGELFF
j_gene: TRBJ2-2; abundance: NA; d_gene: NA; v_gene: TRBV3-1/TRBV3-2; CDR3nt: TGTGCCAGCAGCCAAGATCGGGGGACCGCGAACACCGGGGAGCTGTTTTTT; CDR3aa: CASSQDRGTANTGELFF
j_gene: TRBJ1-5; abundance: NA; d_gene: TRBD1; v_gene: TRBV28; CDR3nt: TGTGCCAGCAGTCCCTTAACCGGGACAGGGGTGGCGGTCAGCAATCAGCCCCAGCATTTT; CDR3aa: CASSPLTGTGVAVSNQPQHF
j_gene: TRBJ1-1; abundance: NA; d_gene: NA; v_gene: TRBV29-1; CDR3nt: TGCAGCGCCCTGCGGGGGGCGAACACTGAAGCTTTCTTT; CDR3aa: CSALRGANTEAFF
j_gene: TRBJ2-3; abundance: NA; d_gene: NA; v_gene: TRBV3-1/TRBV3-2; CDR3nt: TGTGCCAGCAGCCAAACTAGGTTCCCTAGCACAGATACGCAGTATTTT; CDR3aa: CASSQTRFPSTDTQYF
j_gene: TRBJ2-3; abundance: NA; d_gene: NA; v_gene: TRBV4-3; CDR3nt: TGCGCCAGCAGCCAAGCCGCTAGCCCTAGCACAGATACGCAGTATTTT; CDR3aa: CASSQAASPSTDTQYF
j_gene: TRBJ2-1; abundance: many; d_gene: NA; v_gene: TRBV13; CDR3nt: TGTGCCAGCACCCGAGAGGGTTATATAGAGCAGTTCTTC; CDR3aa: CASTREGYIEQFF
j_gene: TRBJ2-5; abundance: NA; d_gene: TRBD1; v_gene: TRBV6-6; CDR3nt: TGTGCCAGCAGTTACCCCGGGACAGGAGATCAAGAGACCCAGTACTTC; CDR3aa: CASSYPGTGDQETQYF
j_gene: TRBJ2-7; abundance: NA; d_gene: TRBD1; v_gene: TRBV5-8; CDR3nt: TGTGCCAGCAGCTTGTCCTACAGGGGCACCTACGAGCAGTACTTC; CDR3aa: CASSLSYRGTYEQYF
j_gene: TRBJ1-5; abundance: NA; d_gene: TRBD1; v_gene: TRBV28; CDR3nt: TGTGCCAGTTCGACAGGGAGGTACCAGCCCCAGCATTTT; CDR3aa: CASSTGRYQPQHF
j_gene: TRBJ2-5; abundance: NA; d_gene: NA; v_gene: TRBV6-4; CDR3nt: TGTGCCAGCAGCGCCGGGATAGGTGAAGAGACCCAGTACTTC; CDR3aa: CASSAGIGEETQYF
j_gene: TRBJ1-4; abundance: NA; d_gene: NA; v_gene: TRBV4-3; CDR3nt: TGCGCCAGCAGCCCCAGGAGAGGGGAAAAACTGTTTTTT; CDR3aa: CASSPRRGEKLFF
j_gene: TRBJ2-7; abundance: NA; d_gene: TRBD1; v_gene: TRBV5-4; CDR3nt: TGTGCCAGCAGGGCAGGACAGGGGGGCTACGAGCAGTACTTC; CDR3aa: CASRAGQGGYEQYF
j_gene: TRBJ2-3; abundance: NA; d_gene: TRBD2; v_gene: TRBV9; CDR3nt: TGTGCCAGCAGCGTAGGGTCTAGCGGAATCACAGATACGCAGTATTTT; CDR3aa: CASSVGSSGITDTQYF
j_gene: TRBJ2-1; abundance: few; d_gene: TRBD1; v_gene: TRBV13; CDR3nt: TGTGCCACCCTTAGACAGGGGAACAATGAGCAGTTCTTC; CDR3aa: CATLRQGNNEQFF
j_gene: TRBJ1-1; abundance: NA; d_gene: NA; v_gene: TRBV28; CDR3nt: TGTGCCAGCAGTCCCAGGGTGCTTTTGAACACTGAAGCTTTCTTT; CDR3aa: CASSPRVLLNTEAFF
j_gene: TRBJ2-1; abundance: NA; d_gene: TRBD2; v_gene: TRBV27; CDR3nt: TGTGCCAGCAGTTTGAGGCGGGAGGGTTATGAGCAGTTCTTC; CDR3aa: CASSLRREGYEQFF
j_gene: TRBJ1-2; abundance: NA; d_gene: NA; v_gene: TRBV12-3/TRBV12-4; CDR3nt: TGTGCCAGCAGTTTGAGACAGTATGGCTACACCTTC; CDR3aa: CASSLRQYGYTF
j_gene: TRBJ1-1; abundance: NA; d_gene: TRBD1; v_gene: TRBV9; CDR3nt: TGTGCCAGCAGCAGAGGACAGGGGACTTCTCTGGGCACTGAAGCTTTCTTT; CDR3aa: CASSRGQGTSLGTEAFF
j_gene: TRBJ2-3; abundance: once; d_gene: TRBD1; v_gene: TRBV14; CDR3nt: TGTGCCAGCAGCCATTTGACAGGGGCGCAGATTCCAGATACGCAGTATTTT; CDR3aa: CASSHLTGAQIPDTQYF
j_gene: TRBJ2-1; abundance: NA; d_gene: TRBD2; v_gene: TRBV18; CDR3nt: TGTGCCAGCTCACCGTCTAGCGGGAGGTTTAATGAGCAGTTCTTC; CDR3aa: CASSPSSGRFNEQFF
j_gene: TRBJ2-5; abundance: once; d_gene: TRBD1; v_gene: TRBV10-3; CDR3nt: TGTGCCATCAGTGGGGGACAGTTACAAGAGACCCAGTACTTC; CDR3aa: CAISGGQLQETQYF
j_gene: TRBJ2-3; abundance: NA; d_gene: TRBD2; v_gene: TRBV7-9; CDR3nt: TGTGCCAGCAGCACTTGGACTAGCGGTAGCACAGATACGCAGTATTTT; CDR3aa: CASSTWTSGSTDTQYF
j_gene: TRBJ2-1; abundance: NA; d_gene: TRBD2; v_gene: TRBV7-9; CDR3nt: TGTGCCAGCATCGATAGCGGCACTAGCGGGAGGGCTGAGCAGTTCTTC; CDR3aa: CASIDSGTSGRAEQFF
j_gene: TRBJ2-2; abundance: NA; d_gene: TRBD2; v_gene: TRBV9; CDR3nt: TGTGCCAGCAGCGTGACTAGCGGTGTCACCGGGGAGCTGTTTTTT; CDR3aa: CASSVTSGVTGELFF
j_gene: TRBJ1-2; abundance: NA; d_gene: NA; v_gene: TRBV6-5; CDR3nt: TGTGCCAGCAGTTACCTGGGGAGTAACTATGGCTACACCTTC; CDR3aa: CASSYLGSNYGYTF
j_gene: TRBJ2-2; abundance: NA; d_gene: TRBD1; v_gene: TRBV7-9; CDR3nt: TGTGCCAGCAGACCGGGACAGGGAGGAAGCGGGGAGCTGTTTTTT; CDR3aa: CASRPGQGGSGELFF
j_gene: TRBJ2-3; abundance: NA; d_gene: NA; v_gene: TRBV7-2; CDR3nt: TGTGCCAGCAGCTTAGGTTACGGTGACACAGATACGCAGTATTTT; CDR3aa: CASSLGYGDTDTQYF
j_gene: TRBJ2-5; abundance: NA; d_gene: NA; v_gene: TRBV19; CDR3nt: TGTGCCAGTAGCTTCTCACTAGGCACCCAGTACTTC; CDR3aa: CASSFSLGTQYF
j_gene: TRBJ2-3; abundance: NA; d_gene: NA; v_gene: TRBV29-1; CDR3nt: TGCAGCGTAATTGAACAGGGGACTGATACGCAGTATTTT; CDR3aa: CSVIEQGTDTQYF
j_gene: TRBJ2-7; abundance: once; d_gene: TRBD2; v_gene: TRBV6-5; CDR3nt: TGTGCCAGCCGCCCCGGGACTAGCGGGTCCTACGAGCAGTACTTC; CDR3aa: CASRPGTSGSYEQYF
j_gene: TRBJ2-5; abundance: NA; d_gene: TRBD2; v_gene: TRBV5-1; CDR3nt: TGCGCCAGCAGCTTGGGACTAGCGGGAGGAGAGGAGACCCAGTACTTC; CDR3aa: CASSLGLAGGEETQYF
j_gene: TRBJ2-3; abundance: once; d_gene: TRBD2; v_gene: TRBV6-5; CDR3nt: TGTGCCAGCAGTTACTCGGCGGGAGCTGCAGATACGCAGTATTTT; CDR3aa: CASSYSAGAADTQYF
j_gene: TRBJ2-7; abundance: NA; d_gene: NA; v_gene: TRBV5-4; CDR3nt: TGTGCCAGCAGCGGCAAACAGGGATACAGCTCCTACGAGCAGTACTTC; CDR3aa: CASSGKQGYSSYEQYF